The T cell receptor beta chain described here comes from a study of early T cells in non-severe SARS-CoV-2 infection. Turning to the study itself: Unpaired chains resulted from sequencing bulk RNA of unsorted whole blood. General study points: Matches to VDJdb favored anti-spike CD8 responses and missed private and CD4 specificities.

Germline V CDR1 and CDR2: MDHEN, SYDVKM. The CDR3 consists of 16 residues. The ends were cut back, 5 bases at V and 4 bases at J, with 21 bases in the middle. The TCR library protocol attached unique molecular identifiers to the individual cDNA molecules. Via MiXCR, TCRdb re-called the 5' RACE reads, giving one row per CDR3 protein. This repertoire shows some 91,000 distinct CDR3 sequences, about 16% found once; its top ten account for 5.5%. In its sample, this clonotype was seen a few times. The antigen remains unidentified. Input material: whole blood. The source is an adult who was a healthcare worker with PCR-confirmed SARS-CoV-2 infection or an uninfected control (not recorded which). The J gene is TRBJ2-7, the V gene TRBV28; maybe TRBD2 (5 bases). Here the CDR3 DNA reads TGTGCCAGCAGTACCGCCTCGGTAGCGCCCGGTTACGAGCAGTACTTC. Its translation: CASSTASVAPGYEQYF.